The following is a TCR beta chain sequence with its context. The antigen is unknown. After extraction with the RNeasy kit, about 0.5 to 1 ug of the RNA was reverse transcribed using random hexamers. Amplification of TCR beta CDR3 across 54 Vbeta and 13 Jbeta was performed with immunoSEQ multiplex PCR. TCRdb independently ran MiXCR on the immunoSEQ multiplex PCR reads; one entry per CDR3 protein. Of about 140,000 distinct CDR3 sequences listed, over 90% are singletons. Trimming removed 9 bases at V and 8 bases at J, with 25 bases between. The CDR3 runs 15 residues. Germline lookup yields CDR1 MNHNS and CDR2 SASEGT. The study sequenced TCR beta in blood CD8+ and CD4+ T cells. These data are taken from a study of CD8 T cells in Susac syndrome. The study, taken as a whole, reports: The CD4+ T cell repertoire of patients with Susac syndrome showed no detectable clonal expansion.

Sequences were obtained from CD4+ T cells from PBMCs. This sequence was found in a human donor with Susac syndrome. The V gene is TRBV6-1, the J gene TRBJ1-2; D possibly corresponds to TRBD1 (5 bases). As DNA, the CDR3 is TGTGCCAGTCAGAGAATGGGGACCCTCGAGGGGGGCTACACCTTC. The encoded protein is CASQRMGTLEGGYTF.